One and the same sample provided the 24 T cell receptor beta chains below, sequenced in a study of cytomegalovirus exposure and HLA in healthy donors. PCR was performed using 60 Vbeta and 13 Jbeta primers. Clones were read by immunoSEQ multiplex PCR, and TCRdb kept only the in-frame ones, dropping some. Counted here are roughly 96,000 clones, around 74% occurring once; the ten biggest clones make up 11% to 15%. The specimen sequenced was PBMCs. These receptors were taken from a woman in her seventies in good health and CMV-seropositive.

The rearrangement uses TRBV28 and TRBJ1-5; tentative D call: TRBD1 (6 bases). V was cut by 7 bases and J by 7 bases, with 17 bases left in between. The germline gives CDR1 MDHEN, CDR2 SYDVKM. The CDR3 consists of 14 residues. In DNA, the CDR3 is TGTGCCAGCATCTTGGGGGGGGGCGGGCAGCCCCAGCATTTT. Protein sequence: CASILGGGGQPQHF. The full variable domain, rest sourced from reference TRBV28 and TRBJ1-5, is DVKVTQSSRYLVKRTGEKVFLECVQDMDHENMFWYRQDPGLGLRLIYFSYDVKMKEKGDIPEGYSVSREKKERFSLILESASTNQTSMYLCASILGGGGQPQHFGDGTRLSIL.

The chain is built from TRBV27 and TRBJ2-1, with TRBD1 as a possible D gene (6 bases). This CDR3 is 15 amino acids long. Germline V gene data show CDR1 as MNHEY and CDR2 as SMNVEV (reference sequence). V was shortened by 5 bases and J by 3 bases, with 14 bases between the two germline ends. DNA for the CDR3: TGTGCCAGCAGTATCTTAGACAGGTACTACAATGAGCAGTTCTTC. It translates to CASSILDRYYNEQFF.

This clone was counted a few times. The chain employs TRBV28 and TRBJ2-7; perhaps TRBD1 as D (6 bases). The CDR3 is 14 amino acids. Germline CDR1 reads MDHEN; CDR2 reads SYDVKM. Trimming removed 2 bases at V and 2 bases at J, with 10 bases between. This CDR3 reads CASSLGQLAYEQYF. The CDR3 coding sequence is TGTGCCAGCAGTTTAGGACAGTTAGCCTACGAGCAGTACTTC. The entire variable domain, with the rest obtained from reference TRBV28 and TRBJ2-7, is as follows: DVKVTQSSRYLVKRTGEKVFLECVQDMDHENMFWYRQDPGLGLRLIYFSYDVKMKEKGDIPEGYSVSREKKERFSLILESASTNQTSMYLCASSLGQLAYEQYFGPGTRLTVT.

The chain uses TRBV2 and TRBJ1-4; D gene unclear. The germline V gene encodes CDR1 SNHLY and CDR2 FYNNEI. The CDR3 covers 14 residues. Trimming took 10 bases from V and 2 from J, leaving 14 bases between them. The CDR3 DNA sequence: TGTGCCACCACACACCCGTGGACTAATGAAAAACTGTTTTTT. Its translation: CATTHPWTNEKLFF.

This clone was seen only once. The V call is TRBV7-9, the J call TRBJ1-2; TRBD1 aligns across 8 bases. Per the germline V gene, CDR1 is SEHNR and CDR2 is FQNEAQ (reference sequence). This CDR3 has 16 amino acids. V lost 0 bases, J lost 6 bases, and 9 bases stayed unmatched. CDR3: CASSLARGQGAHGYTF. The CDR3 DNA is TGTGCCAGCAGCTTAGCGAGGGGGCAGGGGGCCCATGGCTACACCTTC.

The chain employs TRBV27 and TRBJ1-1, with 12 bases lining up with TRBD1. The ends lost 8 bases at V and 7 bases at J; junction bases unmatched: 14. The CDR3 extends over 16 amino acids. Germline CDR1 reads MNHEY; CDR2 reads SMNVEV (reference sequence). This chain's CDR3 is CASSLGTGGAGFEAFF. The CDR3 DNA follows: TGTGCCAGCTCTCTAGGGACAGGGGGCGCCGGGTTTGAAGCTTTCTTT.

This clone was seen more than once but under ten times. The rearrangement links TRBV7-8 to TRBJ1-6, with 8 bases fitting TRBD1. With V trimmed by 5 bases and J by 8 bases, 14 bases remained unmatched. This CDR3 has 17 residues. Germline lookup yields CDR1 SGHVS and CDR2 FQNEAQ. The CDR3 spells CASSPRGQGATYSPLHF. The CDR3 DNA is TGTGCCAGCAGCCCTAGGGGCCAGGGGGCGACTTATTCACCCCTCCACTTT.

This clone was seen once. The V gene is TRBV10-2, the J gene TRBJ1-1; no clear D gene. The V gene's germline CDR1 is WSHSY and CDR2 SAAADI. The V end lost 4 bases, the J end lost 0 bases, and 9 bases lay between the germline ends. The CDR3 is 14 residues long. CDR3 nucleotide sequence: TGCGCCAGCAGTGTGGCAGGAATGAACACTGAAGCTTTCTTT. Protein: CASSVAGMNTEAFF.

The chain joins TRBV4-1 to TRBJ2-6, with unresolved D. Germline V CDR1 and CDR2: MGHRA, YSYEKL. Trimming shortened V by 0 bases and J by 4 bases, and 10 bases separated the two germline ends. The CDR3 contains 16 residues. Written as DNA, the CDR3 is TGCGCCAGCAGCCAAGACCCAAGAGCCGGGGCCAACGTCCTGACTTTC. Translation: CASSQDPRAGANVLTF.

The J gene is TRBJ1-4, the V gene TRBV5-1; a possible D gene is TRBD1 (5 bases). CDR1 and CDR2 from the germline V gene are SGHRS and YFSETQ. The CDR3 has 17 residues. Trimming left V 4 bases short and J 0 bases short, with 16 bases between. The CDR3 here is CASSPKRQSATNEKLFF. In nucleotides, the CDR3 is TGCGCCAGCAGCCCAAAAAGACAGAGTGCAACTAATGAAAAACTGTTTTTT.

This clone was detected once. V and J are TRBV11-3 and TRBJ2-1, with 7 bases lining up with TRBD1. Germline values: CDR1 SGHNT, CDR2 YENEEA. With V trimmed by 2 bases and J by 2 bases, 6 bases remained unmatched. The CDR3 runs to 16 residues. CDR3 sequence reads: CASSLLTGTAYNEQFF. In nucleotides, the CDR3 is TGTGCCAGCAGCTTATTGACCGGGACAGCCTACAATGAGCAGTTCTTC.

The chain recombines TRBV5-1 with TRBJ2-6, with a weak D call TRBD1 (5 bases). The CDR3 is made up of 16 amino acids. Trimming took off 4 bases at V and 0 bases at J, with 11 bases between the two ends. Germline V gives CDR1 SGHRS, CDR2 YFSETQ. CDR3 amino acids: CASSLVGVSGANVLTF. CDR3 DNA sequence: TGCGCCAGCAGCCTAGTAGGGGTCTCTGGGGCCAACGTCCTGACTTTC.

This clone was seen a handful of times. The chain combines TRBV28 with TRBJ2-3; 10 bases are shared with TRBD2. Looked up from germline, CDR1 is MDHEN and CDR2 is SYDVKM. CDR3 length: 16 amino acids. Trimming at V came to 6 bases and at J to 5 bases, leaving 11 bases not matched to a gene. Written as DNA, the CDR3 is TGTGCCAGCAGCTTAACTAGCGGGGTGGGAATAGATACGCAGTATTTT. This codes for CASSLTSGVGIDTQYF.

The chain recombines TRBV10-1 with TRBJ2-1; D is unclear. CDR1 is WNHNN, CDR2 SYGVQD, per germline (reference sequence). Trimming removed 4 bases at V and 5 bases at J, with 12 bases between. The CDR3 runs 14 residues. CDR3 region: CASSAANRDNEQFF. DNA for the CDR3: TGCGCCAGCAGTGCCGCAAATCGGGACAATGAGCAGTTCTTC.

This chain links TRBV2 with TRBJ2-1, with 9 bases fitting TRBD2. Losses at the gene ends were 5 bases for V and 6 bases for J; bases not matched to a gene: 5. The CDR3 has 14 amino acids. Germline assignment: CDR1 SNHLY and CDR2 FYNNEI. CDR3 residues: CASSLAGLGNEQFF. The CDR3 nucleotides read TGTGCCAGCAGTCTAGCGGGACTCGGCAATGAGCAGTTCTTC.

The chain carries TRBV11-2 and TRBJ2-1; possible D gene TRBD1, 5 bases. Germline V gene lookup returns CDR1 SGHAT and CDR2 FQNNGV. V was cut by 5 bases and J by 6 bases, with 11 bases left in between. The CDR3 runs 13 residues. This CDR3 is CASSPRVSNEQFF. CDR3 bases: TGTGCCAGCAGCCCCAGGGTTTCCAATGAGCAGTTCTTC.

The genes are TRBV28 and TRBJ2-7; 7 bases match TRBD1. V shed 6 bases, J shed 3 bases, and the junction held 2 bases outside the gene matches. The germline V gene encodes CDR1 MDHEN and CDR2 SYDVKM. The CDR3 has 12 amino acids. The CDR3 here is CASRGQIYEQYF. DNA for the CDR3: TGTGCCAGCAGGGGACAGATCTACGAGCAGTACTTC.

The chain has TRBV14 and TRBJ1-3; 8 positions match TRBD1. The CDR3 covers 13 residues. Germline CDR1 reads SGHDN; CDR2 reads FVKESK. The trim removed 1 base at V and 15 bases at J, leaving 8 bases unmatched. The DNA for the CDR3 is TGTGCCAGCAGCCAAGCGGGGGACAGGTCCCGATATTTT. Translation: CASSQAGDRSRYF.

This clone appeared a single time. The chain uses TRBV18 and TRBJ2-2, with 11 bases fitting TRBD2. With 1 base clipped from V and 5 bases from J, the junction kept 3 bases outside the gene matches. The CDR3 has 16 amino acids. CDR1 is KGHSH, CDR2 LQKENI, per germline. In DNA form, the CDR3 reads TGTGCCAGCTCACCACTAGCGGGAGGGCCTACCGGGGAGCTGTTTTTT. This encodes CASSPLAGGPTGELFF.

This chain uses TRBV25-1 with TRBJ2-7; no clear D gene. V shed 6 bases and J shed 2 bases, with 11 bases lying between them. Germline values: CDR1 MGHDK, CDR2 SYGVNS. CDR3 length: 13 residues. Written as DNA, the CDR3 is TGTGCCAGCAGCTCATCCAGGACCTACGAGCAGTACTTC. This encodes CASSSSRTYEQYF.

The chain combines TRBV10-3 with TRBJ2-2; a weak D match, TRBD1 (6 bases). Germline V gene sequence: CDR1 ENHRY, CDR2 SYGVKD. Deletions cut 7 bases from V and 4 bases from J, with 16 bases between. The CDR3 has 15 amino acids. This chain's CDR3 is CAITGALTSTGELFF. DNA of the CDR3: TGTGCCATCACAGGGGCCTTGACCTCCACCGGGGAGCTGTTTTTT.

This clone is a singleton in its sample. The chain employs TRBV28 and TRBJ1-5; the D gene is possibly TRBD1 (6 bases). V shed 6 bases and J shed 5 bases, with 14 bases lying between them. This CDR3 spans 14 amino acids. Per germline, CDR1 MDHEN and CDR2 SYDVKM. CDR3 sequence reads: CASRADRTHQPQHF. The CDR3 bases are TGTGCCAGCAGAGCGGACAGAACCCATCAGCCCCAGCATTTT.

The chain uses TRBV5-1 and TRBJ1-5; D unresolved. V was shortened by 0 bases and J by 6 bases, with 13 bases between the two germline ends. This CDR3 comprises 15 residues. The germline V gene has CDR1 SGHRS and CDR2 YFSETQ. The CDR3 region is CASSLGADESQPQHF. The CDR3 nucleotides are TGCGCCAGCAGCTTGGGGGCCGATGAAAGTCAGCCCCAGCATTTT. Variable domain in full (rest from reference TRBV5-1 and TRBJ1-5): KAGVTQTPRYLIKTRGQQVTLSCSPISGHRSVSWYQQTPGQGLQFLFEYFSETQRNKGNFPGRFSGRQFSNSRSEMNVSTLELGDSALYLCASSLGADESQPQHFGDGTRLSIL.

V usage is TRBV5-6 and J usage is TRBJ1-1; TRBD1 aligns across 7 bases. CDR3 size: 13 residues. Germline CDR1 reads SGHDT; CDR2 reads YYEEEE. J was trimmed by 5 bases and V by 5 bases; bases with no gene match: 6. CDR3 protein: CASRPTGRTEAFF. Written as DNA, the CDR3 is TGTGCCAGCAGACCGACAGGGAGGACTGAAGCTTTCTTT.